Here is one T cell receptor beta chain with its context. Germline V gene lookup returns CDR1 SGHRS and CDR2 YFSETQ. The CDR3 has 14 amino acids. With 0 bases removed from V and 4 bases from J, the gap between germline ends came to 7 bases. This sample was included in a study of T cell changes during pregnancy in multiple sclerosis. Method: immunoSEQ multiplex PCR; TCRdb's copy keeps in-frame clones and lacks some. The table has more than 20,000 clones, around nine tenths seen once. This sequence was found in a female donor in good health, enrolled as a control in a pregnancy study. This chain connects TRBV5-1 to TRBJ1-4, with D possibly TRBD1 on 6 matching bases. Sequencing used CD8+ T cells from peripheral blood mononuclear cells, obtained in the third trimester of pregnancy. CDR3 protein: CASSLGTDNEKLFF. In DNA, the CDR3 is TGCGCCAGCAGCTTGGGGACAGATAATGAAAAACTGTTTTTT.